The TCR beta chain under discussion was sequenced for a study of CD8 T cells in Susac syndrome. An input of roughly 0.5 to 1 ug of RNA was subjected to reverse transcription using random hexamers. From the immunoSEQ multiplex PCR reads, TCRdb called clonotypes with MiXCR, one entry per CDR3 protein. The data contain about 200,000 distinct CDR3 sequences, 90% to 95% of them singletons. Sequencing was done on a sample of CD4+ T cells from PBMCs. This clonotype was sampled from a human donor with Susac syndrome.

DNA of the CDR3: TGTGCCAGCAGCCCTGGGGGGGTGGGTGAGCAGTTCTTC. Its protein is CASSPGGVGEQFF. V and J are TRBV7-2 and TRBJ2-1; TRBD2 agrees at 7 bases. Germline V gene sequence: CDR1 SGHTA, CDR2 FQGNSA. The CDR3 is made up of 13 amino acids. Germline trimming cut 5 bases from V and 9 bases from J; bases unmatched to any gene: 7.